The T cell receptor (beta chain) under discussion was sequenced for a study of blood T cell repertoires in COVID-19. Study context: Material from acute and convalescent COVID-19 was sourced from the United States, Italy and Spain. The analysed material was cDNA or gDNA that came from T cells, B-cell-depleted T cells, or PBMCs.

This CDR3 has 16 residues. With V trimmed by 3 bases and J by 4 bases, 10 bases remained unmatched. The germline V gene encodes CDR1 SGDLS and CDR2 YYNGEE. Original processing notes: Reference gene primer amplification in the assay estimated nucleated cell counts. The protocol was immunoSEQ multiplex PCR, while the TCRdb copy is restricted to in-frame clones and leaves out a portion. V and J calls and clone size are copied from that table; D and trimming were computed from the DNA. The table has 14,000 or so clones, about 90% seen once. The sequenced sample consisted of peripheral blood. The receptor's source is a human donor in a cohort sampled during active COVID-19. V gene TRBV9 combines with J gene TRBJ2-1, with 7 bases fitting TRBD1. The CDR3 loop reads CASSAHNRGSYNEQFF. The CDR3 nucleotides are TGTGCCAGCAGCGCTCATAACAGGGGTTCTTACAATGAGCAGTTCTTC.